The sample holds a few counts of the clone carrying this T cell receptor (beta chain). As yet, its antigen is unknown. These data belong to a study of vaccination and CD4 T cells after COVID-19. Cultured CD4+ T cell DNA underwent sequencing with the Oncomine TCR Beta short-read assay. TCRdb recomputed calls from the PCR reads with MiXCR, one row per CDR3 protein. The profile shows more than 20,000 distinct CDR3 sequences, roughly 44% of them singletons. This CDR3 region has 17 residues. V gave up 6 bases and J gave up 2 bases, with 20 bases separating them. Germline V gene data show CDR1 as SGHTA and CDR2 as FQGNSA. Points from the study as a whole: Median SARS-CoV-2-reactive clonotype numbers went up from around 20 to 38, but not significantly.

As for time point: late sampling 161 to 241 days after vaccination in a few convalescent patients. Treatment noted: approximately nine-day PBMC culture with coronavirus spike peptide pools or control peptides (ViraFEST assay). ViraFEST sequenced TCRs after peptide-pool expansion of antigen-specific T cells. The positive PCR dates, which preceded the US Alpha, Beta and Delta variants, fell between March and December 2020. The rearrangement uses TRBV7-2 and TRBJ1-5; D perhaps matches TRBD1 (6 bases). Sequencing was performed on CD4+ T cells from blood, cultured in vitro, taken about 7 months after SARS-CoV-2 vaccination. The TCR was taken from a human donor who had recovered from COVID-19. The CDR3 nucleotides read TGTGCCAGCAGGCCTCAGGGGACTGGGTTCGGCAATCAGCCCCAGCATTTT. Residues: CASRPQGTGFGNQPQHF.